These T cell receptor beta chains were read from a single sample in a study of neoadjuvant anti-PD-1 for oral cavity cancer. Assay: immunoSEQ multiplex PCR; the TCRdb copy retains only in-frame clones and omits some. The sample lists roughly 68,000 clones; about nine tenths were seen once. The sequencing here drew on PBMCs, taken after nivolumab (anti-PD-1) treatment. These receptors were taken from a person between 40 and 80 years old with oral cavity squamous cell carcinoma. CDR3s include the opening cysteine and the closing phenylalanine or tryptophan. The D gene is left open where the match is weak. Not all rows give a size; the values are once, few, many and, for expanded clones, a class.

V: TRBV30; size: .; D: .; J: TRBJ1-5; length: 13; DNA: TGTGCCTGGAGCCGGGGGGTAACTCAGCCCCAGCATTTT; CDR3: CAWSRGVTQPQHF
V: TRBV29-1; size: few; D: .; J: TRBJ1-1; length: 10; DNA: TGCAGCGTTGAGGGGGTCGGAGCTTTCTTT; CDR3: CSVEGVGAFF
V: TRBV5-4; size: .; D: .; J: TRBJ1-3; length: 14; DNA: TGTGCCAGCAGCCCCAACCCGGGGGGAAACACCATATATTTT; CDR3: CASSPNPGGNTIYF
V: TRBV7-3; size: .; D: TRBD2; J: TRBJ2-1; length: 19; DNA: TGTGCCAGCAGCTTAATCCCCTACTTTGCTAGCGGCTCCTACAATGAGCAGTTCTTC; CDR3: CASSLIPYFASGSYNEQFF
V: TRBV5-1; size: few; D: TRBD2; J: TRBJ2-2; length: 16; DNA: TGCGCCAGCAGCTCGACTAGCGGGAGACCCACCGGGGAGCTGTTTTTT; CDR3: CASSSTSGRPTGELFF
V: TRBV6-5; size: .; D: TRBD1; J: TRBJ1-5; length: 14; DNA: TGTGCCAGCAGACCACAGGGGTACAATCAGCCCCAGCATTTT; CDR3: CASRPQGYNQPQHF
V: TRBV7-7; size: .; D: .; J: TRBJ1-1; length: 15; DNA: TGTGCCAGCAGCTCCCAAACAAGGGAGAACACTGAAGCTTTCTTT; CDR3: CASSSQTRENTEAFF
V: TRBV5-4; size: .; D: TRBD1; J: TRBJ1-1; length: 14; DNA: TGTGCCAGCAGCTTGCAGGGGGCCTACCCCAGTGCTTTCTTT; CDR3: CASSLQGAYPSAFF
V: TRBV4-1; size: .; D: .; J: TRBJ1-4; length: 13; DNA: TGCGCCAGCAGCCAAGTCCATAACGAAAAACTGTTTTTT; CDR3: CASSQVHNEKLFF
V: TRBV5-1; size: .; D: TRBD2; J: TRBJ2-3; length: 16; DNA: TGCGCCAGCAGCTTGGTTACGGGAGGGCTGTCAGATACGCAGTATTTT; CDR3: CASSLVTGGLSDTQYF